This T cell receptor beta chain came from a study of blood T cell repertoires in COVID-19. As for the study in general: Samples representing acute and convalescent COVID-19 were sourced from the United States, Italy and Spain. In each case, the material was cDNA or gDNA derived from T cells, B-cell-depleted T cells, or PBMCs.

In the original workflow: Reference gene primers were amplified, and this amplification served to estimate nucleated cell counts. The protocol was immunoSEQ multiplex PCR, while the TCRdb copy is restricted to in-frame clones and leaves out a portion. From that table come the V and J calls and clone size; the DNA was used to work out D and trimming. The sample yields about 440,000 clones, 80% to 90% seen once. The V and J ends lost 7 bases and 5 bases, in that order; junction bases with no gene match: 7. The CDR3 has 14 amino acids. Germline V gives CDR1 LNHDA, CDR2 SQIVND (reference sequence). Sequenced input: peripheral blood. The clonotype comes from a woman aged 25 to 39 with acute or convalescent COVID-19. The chain employs TRBV19 and TRBJ1-4, with 7 bases identical to TRBD1. CDR3 amino acids: CASTRDSENEKLFF. CDR3 nucleotides: TGTGCCAGTACTCGGGACAGCGAGAATGAAAAACTGTTTTTT.